Listed below are T cell receptor beta chains from one sample, sequenced in a study of Graves' ophthalmopathy and Graves' hyperthyroidism. MiXCR was run by TCRdb on the multiplex PCR reads, yielding one entry per CDR3 protein. Here the sample spans around 170,000 distinct CDR3 sequences, 30% to 45% being singletons. The sequenced material came from peripheral blood. These receptors came from a woman aged 40 to 49 with Graves' ophthalmopathy. The CDR3 runs from the conserved cysteine through the conserved F or W. D genes are given only for firm matches. Clone size is given for some rows only: seen once, a few or many times, or a class if the clone is expanded.

D: NA; V: TRBV10-3; J: TRBJ2-7; size: many; DNA: TGTGCCATCAGTGCTCTAGAGGGATACGACGAGCAGTACTTC; CDR3: CAISALEGYDEQYF
D: NA; V: TRBV11-2; J: TRBJ2-7; size: NA; DNA: TGTGCCAGCAGCTTAGGGAGCGGGCCCGGATACGAGCAGTACTTC; CDR3: CASSLGSGPGYEQYF
D: NA; V: TRBV5-1; J: TRBJ1-1; size: many; DNA: TGCGCCAGCAGCTTCGGCAAGGACACTGAAGCTTTCTTT; CDR3: CASSFGKDTEAFF
D: NA; V: TRBV19; J: TRBJ1-1; size: many; DNA: TGTGCCAGTAGTATGGCCACTGAAGCTTTCTTT; CDR3: CASSMATEAFF
D: NA; V: TRBV28; J: TRBJ2-6; size: many; DNA: TGTGCCAGCGAGACGGCATCTGGGGCCAACGTCCTGACTTTC; CDR3: CASETASGANVLTF
D: NA; V: TRBV6-1; J: TRBJ1-6; size: NA; DNA: TGTGCCAGTTCGCATCACCGGGCCGCCAGCTCCTATAATTCACCCCTCCACTTT; CDR3: CASSHHRAASSYNSPLHF
D: NA; V: TRBV12-3/TRBV12-4; J: TRBJ2-7; size: NA; DNA: TGTGCCAGCAGTTCGACGCTTGCGGGGTACGAGCAGTACTTC; CDR3: CASSSTLAGYEQYF
D: TRBD1; V: TRBV27; J: TRBJ1-2; size: NA; DNA: TGTGCCAGCAGTCTCGGACAGGGGATGAATCGCTACACCTTC; CDR3: CASSLGQGMNRYTF
D: NA; V: TRBV7-2; J: TRBJ1-2; size: many; DNA: TGTGCCAGCAGCTTAGGGCAGGGGAGAAACTATGGCTACACCTTC; CDR3: CASSLGQGRNYGYTF
D: NA; V: TRBV6-5; J: TRBJ1-6; size: many; DNA: TGTGCCAGCCTAGGCGTGGCTAATTCACCCCTCCACTTT; CDR3: CASLGVANSPLHF
D: TRBD1; V: TRBV9; J: TRBJ1-5; size: many; DNA: TGTGCCAGCAGCGTAGTTTGGGGACAGGGGAATCAGCCCCAGCATTTT; CDR3: CASSVVWGQGNQPQHF
D: TRBD1; V: TRBV30; J: TRBJ2-5; size: once; DNA: TGTGCCTGGAGTGTTTGGGACAGGAGCCAAGAGACCCAGTACTTC; CDR3: CAWSVWDRSQETQYF
D: NA; V: TRBV28; J: TRBJ2-5; size: few; DNA: TGTGCCAGCAGTTTATTGGTAGGGAAGACCCAGTACTTC; CDR3: CASSLLVGKTQYF
D: NA; V: TRBV6-2/TRBV6-3; J: TRBJ2-2; size: NA; DNA: TGTGCCAGCAGTTATAGGGGCTTACCGAACACCGGGGAGCTGTTTTTT; CDR3: CASSYRGLPNTGELFF
D: NA; V: TRBV12-3/TRBV12-4; J: TRBJ2-7; size: many; DNA: TGTGCCAGCACCTCCCGGGACACCCCCTACGAGCAGTACTTC; CDR3: CASTSRDTPYEQYF
D: NA; V: TRBV7-2; J: TRBJ2-5; size: few; DNA: TGTGCCAGCAGCTTGGAAGGTAGCGAGGAGACCCAGTACTTC; CDR3: CASSLEGSEETQYF
D: NA; V: TRBV19; J: TRBJ2-6; size: many; DNA: TGTGCCAGTAGTATAGAAGGGTCTGGGGCCAACGTCCTGACTTTC; CDR3: CASSIEGSGANVLTF
D: TRBD1; V: TRBV7-2; J: TRBJ2-7; size: many; DNA: TGTGCCAGCAGCTTAGCGGGACAGGGGTTCAACGAGCAGTACTTC; CDR3: CASSLAGQGFNEQYF
D: NA; V: TRBV24-1; J: TRBJ2-5; size: many; DNA: TGTGCCACCAGTGATTCCGGGGGGCCCCAAGAGACCCAGTACTTC; CDR3: CATSDSGGPQETQYF
D: TRBD1; V: TRBV6-5; J: TRBJ2-5; size: many; DNA: TGTGCCAGCAGTATACAGGGGGAGGAGACCCAGTACTTC; CDR3: CASSIQGEETQYF
D: NA; V: TRBV2; J: TRBJ2-2; size: many; DNA: TGTGCCAGCAGTAGGTCGGACCGGAACACCGGGGAGCTGTTTTTT; CDR3: CASSRSDRNTGELFF
D: NA; V: TRBV6-5; J: TRBJ2-5; size: NA; DNA: TGTGCCAGCAGTTACGGCTCATTTGGGGAGACCCAGTACTTC; CDR3: CASSYGSFGETQYF
D: NA; V: TRBV11-2; J: TRBJ2-5; size: NA; DNA: TGTGCCAGCAGCTCCTCCGGGGCTGAAGGGGGGACCCCCAGGGGGACCCAGTACTTC; CDR3: CASSSSGAEGGTPRGTQYF
D: TRBD2; V: TRBV10-3; J: TRBJ2-7; size: NA; DNA: TGTGCCATCAGTGAGGTTACTAGCGGAGGGGTAGAGCAGTACTTC; CDR3: CAISEVTSGGVEQYF
D: NA; V: TRBV4-1; J: TRBJ1-3; size: NA; DNA: TGCGCCAGCAGCCAGGCCTTGGACACCATATATTTT; CDR3: CASSQALDTIYF
D: NA; V: TRBV11-2; J: TRBJ1-6; size: many; DNA: TGTGCCAGCAGCTTAGCCTGGGGGGATTCACCCCTCCACTTT; CDR3: CASSLAWGDSPLHF
D: TRBD2; V: TRBV6-4; J: TRBJ2-5; size: NA; DNA: TGTGCCAGCGGGACTAGCGGGAGGAGGCAAGAGACCCAGTACTTC; CDR3: CASGTSGRRQETQYF
D: NA; V: TRBV19; J: TRBJ1-1; size: many; DNA: TGTGCCAGTATGGGCCAGACCTACATGAACACTGAAGCTTTCTTT; CDR3: CASMGQTYMNTEAFF
D: NA; V: TRBV27; J: TRBJ1-1; size: NA; DNA: TGTGCCAGCAGTCCTTTGGGCGCGGTGAACACTGAAGCTTTCTTT; CDR3: CASSPLGAVNTEAFF
D: NA; V: TRBV30; J: TRBJ2-7; size: many; DNA: TGTGCCTGGAGTCCTAAGGGGGCCTACGAGCAGTACTTC; CDR3: CAWSPKGAYEQYF
D: TRBD1; V: TRBV7-2; J: TRBJ2-7; size: NA; DNA: TGTGCCAGCAGCTTCTTGGTGGGACAGGACTACGAGCAGTACTTC; CDR3: CASSFLVGQDYEQYF
D: NA; V: TRBV30; J: TRBJ1-6; size: once; DNA: TGTGCCTGGACTGGTCTTATGGGGAATTCACCCCTCCACTTT; CDR3: CAWTGLMGNSPLHF
D: TRBD1; V: TRBV28; J: TRBJ1-1; size: NA; DNA: TGTGCCAGCAGTTGGGACAGGGGGCTCGCTGAAGCTTTCTTT; CDR3: CASSWDRGLAEAFF
D: NA; V: TRBV6-1; J: TRBJ1-2; size: NA; DNA: TGTGCCAGCAGTCAGGGCGATGGCTACACCTTC; CDR3: CASSQGDGYTF
D: NA; V: TRBV28; J: TRBJ1-2; size: many; DNA: TGTGCCAGCAGGGTAGGGTCGTGGGGCTACACCTTC; CDR3: CASRVGSWGYTF
D: NA; V: TRBV6-5; J: TRBJ2-2; size: many; DNA: TGTGCCAGCAGTTACCCTCCGGGTCGAAATACCGGGGAGCTGTTTTTT; CDR3: CASSYPPGRNTGELFF
D: TRBD2; V: TRBV7-8; J: TRBJ2-7; size: NA; DNA: TGTGCCAGCAGCCGCACTAGCGGAGTTTACGAGCAGTACTTC; CDR3: CASSRTSGVYEQYF
D: TRBD2; V: TRBV20-1; J: TRBJ2-7; size: many; DNA: TGCAGTGCTAGATACCCTCGCGGGGGTCGTTACGAGCAGTACTTC; CDR3: CSARYPRGGRYEQYF
D: NA; V: TRBV6-2/TRBV6-3; J: TRBJ1-1; size: NA; DNA: TGTGCCAGCAGTTACCCCGGGACACAGAACACTGAAGCTTTCTTT; CDR3: CASSYPGTQNTEAFF
D: NA; V: TRBV6-2/TRBV6-3; J: TRBJ1-6; size: many; DNA: TGTGCCAGCAGCCCTTCTATGGTTGGAGCCCTCCACTTT; CDR3: CASSPSMVGALHF
D: NA; V: TRBV6-1; J: TRBJ2-2; size: many; DNA: TGTGCCAGCAGTGCCGGGGCAGTAAACACCGGGGAGCTGTTTTTT; CDR3: CASSAGAVNTGELFF
D: TRBD1; V: TRBV25-1; J: TRBJ1-1; size: many; DNA: TGTGCCACGACAGGGTTGAGGAACACTGAAGCTTTCTTT; CDR3: CATTGLRNTEAFF
D: TRBD2; V: TRBV3-1; J: TRBJ2-5; size: many; DNA: TGTGCCAGCAGCCCCGTTTACGGGAGGGAGACCCAGTACTTC; CDR3: CASSPVYGRETQYF
D: NA; V: TRBV18; J: TRBJ1-5; size: many; DNA: TGTGCCAGCTCCCCCGGACAGAGCCAGCCCCAGCATTTT; CDR3: CASSPGQSQPQHF
D: TRBD2; V: TRBV5-1; J: TRBJ2-7; size: many; DNA: TGCGCCAGCAGCTTGGGAGCGGGGGTATCCTACGAGCAGTACTTC; CDR3: CASSLGAGVSYEQYF
D: TRBD1; V: TRBV7-4; J: TRBJ2-7; size: NA; DNA: TGTGCCAGCAGCCATTACCACAGGGGGTTTTACGAGCAGTACTTC; CDR3: CASSHYHRGFYEQYF
D: NA; V: TRBV6-5; J: TRBJ2-7; size: many; DNA: TGTGCCAGCAGCCCGGGTCTTAGGGGGTTCGTCTACGAGCAGTACTTC; CDR3: CASSPGLRGFVYEQYF
D: NA; V: TRBV7-2; J: TRBJ2-3; size: many; DNA: TGTGCCAGCAGCTCCTCTACTTTCACAGATACGCAGTATTTT; CDR3: CASSSSTFTDTQYF
D: NA; V: TRBV6-5; J: TRBJ1-2; size: NA; DNA: TGTGCCAGCAGTTACGCGGGGACCGCCCGCCGGGGCTACACCTTC; CDR3: CASSYAGTARRGYTF
D: TRBD2; V: TRBV6-2/TRBV6-3; J: TRBJ2-2; size: NA; DNA: TGTGCCAGCAGCGTGGGGCGGGAGGCCGGGGAGCTGTTTTTT; CDR3: CASSVGREAGELFF
D: NA; V: TRBV4-1; J: TRBJ2-7; size: many; DNA: TGCGCCAGCAGCCAAGATCCGGGGGTGGGGGAGCAGTACTTC; CDR3: CASSQDPGVGEQYF
D: NA; V: TRBV12-3/TRBV12-4; J: TRBJ2-7; size: few; DNA: TGTGCCAGCAGTCCCGGGACTTTCTCCTACGACGAGCAGTACTTC; CDR3: CASSPGTFSYDEQYF
D: NA; V: TRBV7-9; J: TRBJ2-2; size: many; DNA: TGTGCCAGCAGCCCCAGGGTCGCCAACACCGGGGAGCTGTTTTTT; CDR3: CASSPRVANTGELFF
D: TRBD1; V: TRBV7-2; J: TRBJ1-5; size: many; DNA: TGTGCCAGTGGACCCGGGACAGTAGGAAATCAGCCCCAGCATTTT; CDR3: CASGPGTVGNQPQHF